What follows are 22 T cell receptor beta chains derived from one specimen sequenced in a study of blood T cell repertoires in COVID-19. Assay used: immunoSEQ multiplex PCR; TCRdb lists only in-frame clones, some missing. Here the sample spans about 360,000 clones, approximately 86% being singletons. The sequenced material came from peripheral blood. These receptors all come from a woman in her fifties or sixties with COVID-19, enrolled during active disease.

The chain is built from TRBV7-9 and TRBJ1-3; TRBD1 is a possible D gene (5 bases). The CDR3 extends over 14 amino acids. CDR1 and CDR2 (germline): SEHNR, FQNEAQ (reference sequence). Trimming stripped 5 bases from V and 4 bases from J, with 12 bases between. CDR3: CASSPQGKGNTIYF. The CDR3 nucleotides read TGTGCCAGCAGCCCTCAGGGCAAAGGAAACACCATATATTTT.

This chain uses TRBV5-8 with TRBJ2-7; TRBD1 matches at 8 bases. The V gene end was trimmed by 4 bases and the J gene end by 1 base; junction bases not matched to a gene: 4. Germline CDR1 SGHTS, CDR2 YDEGEE. The CDR3 contains 14 residues. CDR3 DNA sequence: TGTGCCAGCAGCCCCCGGACAGGGTCCTACGAGCAGTACTTC. Encoded protein: CASSPRTGSYEQYF.

This clone was seen just once. The chain recombines TRBV11-3 with TRBJ2-7, with D possibly being TRBD2 (5 bases). The CDR3 loop spans 12 amino acids. Trimming stripped 8 bases from V and 2 bases from J, with 10 bases between. The germline V gene encodes CDR1 SGHNT and CDR2 YENEEA. The CDR3 protein is CASAPGTYEQYF. DNA of the CDR3: TGTGCCAGCGCCCCGGGAACCTACGAGCAGTACTTC.

This chain uses TRBV29-1 with TRBJ1-2; no firm D call. CDR3 length: 12 amino acids. The ends were cut back, 4 bases at V and 5 bases at J, with 11 bases in the middle. CDR1 SQVTM and CDR2 ANQGSEA come from the germline V gene. CDR3 sequence (DNA): TGCAGCGTTGCCGGGTCGACTTATGGCTACACCTTC. Translating gives CSVAGSTYGYTF.

The V call is TRBV7-9, the J call TRBJ1-1, with D unclear. Per germline, CDR1 SEHNR and CDR2 FQNEAQ (reference sequence). The length of the CDR3 is 12 residues. V was pared by 3 bases and J by 5 bases, with 7 bases between. The DNA for the CDR3 is TGTGCCAGCAGCTTCCTCCTAACTGAAGCTTTCTTT. Its translation is CASSFLLTEAFF.

The chain uses TRBV5-1 and TRBJ2-2, with 7 bases matching TRBD1. The V segment lost 0 bases and the J segment 5 bases; nucleotides outside the gene matches: 7. The CDR3 sequence is 16 residues long. Germline CDR1 and CDR2: SGHRS and YFSETQ. This CDR3 is CASSLGIGGITGELFF. The CDR3 coding sequence is TGCGCCAGCAGCTTGGGGATAGGGGGCATTACCGGGGAGCTGTTTTTT.

The chain has TRBV3-1 (or the pseudogene TRBV3-2) and TRBJ2-1; D is unresolved. From germline, CDR1 is LGHDT and CDR2 YNNKEL (reference sequence). This CDR3 is 14 amino acids long. V lost 1 base and J lost 4, with 8 bases in between. For the CDR3, the DNA is TGTGCCAGCAGCCAAGTAGCCGAGTACAATGAGCAGTTCTTC. Translated: CASSQVAEYNEQFF.

The gene calls are TRBV14 and TRBJ2-6, with D unclear. The germline CDR1 and CDR2 sequences are SGHDN and FVKESK. This CDR3 has 17 amino acids. V gave up 4 bases and J gave up 0 bases, with 13 bases separating them. The CDR3 reads CASSLGTYLSGANVLTF. The CDR3 DNA reads TGTGCCAGCAGCCTGGGCACTTACCTCTCTGGGGCCAACGTCCTGACTTTC. Together with reference TRBV14 and TRBJ2-6, the CDR3 gives the full variable domain: EAGVTQFPSHSVIEKGQTVTLRCDPISGHDNLYWYRRVMGKEIKFLLHFVKESKQDESGMPNNRFLAERTGGTYSTLKVQPAELEDSGVYFCASSLGTYLSGANVLTFGAGSRLTVL.

This clone showed up just a few times. The chain couples TRBV5-1 to TRBJ2-7, with a possible D match to TRBD1 (6 bases). CDR1 and CDR2 from the germline V gene are SGHRS and YFSETQ. V was pared by 3 bases and J by 3 bases, with 10 bases between. The CDR3 contains 13 residues. The CDR3 nucleotides are TGCGCCAGCAGCTCGGACAGCTACTACGAGCAGTACTTC. Translated, it gives CASSSDSYYEQYF.

The V call is TRBV4-1, the J call TRBJ2-5; D unresolved. The V gene lost 0 bases and the J gene lost 2 bases, with 16 bases spanning the gap. The CDR3 contains 17 residues. Per germline, CDR1 MGHRA and CDR2 YSYEKL. The CDR3 loop reads CASSQDGFAERQETQYF. The CDR3 DNA is TGCGCCAGCAGCCAAGATGGGTTTGCGGAGAGGCAAGAGACCCAGTACTTC.

The V call is TRBV6-4, the J call TRBJ2-7; D perhaps matches TRBD1 (5 bases). V was trimmed by 8 bases and J by 4 bases, leaving 12 bases between them. This CDR3 region has 12 residues. Germline values: CDR1 MRHNA, CDR2 SNTAGT. The CDR3 spells CASPQGRYEQYF. The CDR3 bases are TGTGCCAGCCCCCAGGGTAGGTACGAGCAGTACTTC.

For the CDR3, the DNA is TGTGCCAGCAGCTTAGGAGTGATGCCCATTGAAGCTTTCTTT. Protein: CASSLGVMPIEAFF. The chain combines TRBV7-9 with TRBJ1-1, with D hard to call. Trimming removed 1 base at V and 7 bases at J, with 13 bases between. The CDR3 has 14 amino acids. Germline V CDR1 and CDR2: SEHNR, FQNEAQ (reference sequence).

The chain couples TRBV19 to TRBJ1-1; D is unresolved. Germline V gene sequence: CDR1 LNHDA, CDR2 SQIVND (reference sequence). V lost 5 bases, J lost 3 bases, and 13 bases lay in between. The CDR3 runs to 14 residues. CDR3 sequence (DNA): TGTGCCAGTAGTGCGGCCTTATGGGACACTGAAGCTTTCTTT. Translation: CASSAALWDTEAFF.

This clone was recorded once. The J gene is TRBJ2-7, the V gene TRBV24-1; TRBD2 matches 10 bases. The CDR3 has 14 amino acids. V lost 9 bases and J lost 5; bases outside the gene matches: 9. Germline V lookup: CDR1 KGHDR, CDR2 SFDVKD. The CDR3 region has the DNA TGTGCCACCTCTAGCGGGGGTTCGGTCGACGAGCAGTACTTC. Amino acid sequence: CATSSGGSVDEQYF.

This CDR3 reads CASSLGDRVNEKLFF. CDR3 coding DNA: TGCGCCAGCAGCTTGGGGGACAGGGTAAATGAAAAACTGTTTTTT. The chain uses TRBV5-1 and TRBJ1-4, with 9 bases aligning to TRBD1. Germline values: CDR1 SGHRS, CDR2 YFSETQ. The CDR3 extends over 15 amino acids. The V and J ends lost 0 bases and 5 bases, in that order; junction bases with no gene match: 2.

J is TRBJ2-1 and V is TRBV5-5; 8 bases agree with TRBD1. The CDR3 has 12 amino acids. Trimming at V came to 3 bases and at J to 9 bases, leaving 2 bases not matched to a gene. Germline CDR1 is SGHKS and CDR2 is YYEKEE (reference sequence). The CDR3 spells CASSSQGVEQFF. CDR3 nucleotides: TGTGCCAGCAGCTCACAGGGGGTTGAGCAGTTCTTC.

The V and J genes are TRBV7-9 and TRBJ2-4, with a tentative D call TRBD1 (5 bases). CDR3 size: 15 residues. Between the trimmed V and J ends, which lost 0 bases and 6 bases, there was a span of 12 bases. Germline CDR1 is SEHNR and CDR2 is FQNEAQ (reference sequence). CDR3 region: CASSLAQGGLNIQYF. The CDR3 nucleotides read TGTGCCAGCAGCTTAGCGCAGGGCGGTCTAAACATTCAGTACTTC.

V and J are TRBV6-2 or TRBV6-3 and TRBJ1-1; TRBD1 aligns across 7 bases. The CDR3 is 13 residues long. Germline lookup yields CDR1 MNHEY and CDR2 SVGEGT. The J segment lost 10 bases and the V segment lost 2 bases, leaving 7 bases of the junction unmatched. The CDR3 loop is CASSYQPGTVAFF. In DNA, the CDR3 is TGTGCCAGCAGTTACCAACCCGGGACAGTAGCTTTCTTT.

This clone was seen a single time. The gene calls are TRBV7-6 and TRBJ1-1, with unresolved D. Looked up from germline, CDR1 is SGHVS and CDR2 is FNYEAQ. Trimming removed 1 base at V and 0 bases at J, with 9 bases between. The CDR3 is 15 amino acids. The CDR3 spells CASSLESGMNTEAFF. The CDR3 coding sequence is TGTGCCAGCAGCTTAGAATCGGGGATGAACACTGAAGCTTTCTTT.

V gene TRBV5-6 combines with J gene TRBJ1-5; D ambiguous. In germline, CDR1 is SGHDT, CDR2 YYEEEE. V dropped 4 bases and J dropped 6 bases, with 17 bases sitting between them. The CDR3 length is 15 residues. The CDR3 loop is CASSRRGPGGQPQHF. CDR3 nucleotides: TGTGCCAGCAGCCGGCGAGGGCCGGGTGGTCAGCCCCAGCATTTT. Drawing the rest from reference TRBV5-6 and TRBJ1-5, the complete variable domain is DAGVTQSPTHLIKTRGQQVTLRCSPKSGHDTVSWYQQALGQGPQFIFQYYEEEERQRGNFPDRFSGHQFPNYSSELNVNALLLGDSALYLCASSRRGPGGQPQHFGDGTRLSIL.

The chain employs TRBV7-8 and TRBJ1-2, with no clear D. The CDR3 length is 13 residues. The V gene lost 4 bases and the J gene lost 0 bases, with 6 bases spanning the gap. Germline CDR1 is SGHVS and CDR2 is FQNEAQ. The CDR3 protein is CASSSTANYGYTF. Here the CDR3 DNA reads TGTGCCAGCAGCTCCACAGCTAACTATGGCTACACCTTC.

The chain couples TRBV9 to TRBJ1-1; 9 bases fit TRBD1. Germline V CDR1 and CDR2: SGDLS, YYNGEE. The CDR3 loop spans 17 amino acids. Trimming removed 0 bases from V and 4 bases from J; junction bases left unmatched: 10. The CDR3 sequence is CASSVGRTGEMGTEAFF. The CDR3 DNA follows: TGTGCCAGCAGCGTAGGCCGGACAGGGGAGATGGGCACTGAAGCTTTCTTT.